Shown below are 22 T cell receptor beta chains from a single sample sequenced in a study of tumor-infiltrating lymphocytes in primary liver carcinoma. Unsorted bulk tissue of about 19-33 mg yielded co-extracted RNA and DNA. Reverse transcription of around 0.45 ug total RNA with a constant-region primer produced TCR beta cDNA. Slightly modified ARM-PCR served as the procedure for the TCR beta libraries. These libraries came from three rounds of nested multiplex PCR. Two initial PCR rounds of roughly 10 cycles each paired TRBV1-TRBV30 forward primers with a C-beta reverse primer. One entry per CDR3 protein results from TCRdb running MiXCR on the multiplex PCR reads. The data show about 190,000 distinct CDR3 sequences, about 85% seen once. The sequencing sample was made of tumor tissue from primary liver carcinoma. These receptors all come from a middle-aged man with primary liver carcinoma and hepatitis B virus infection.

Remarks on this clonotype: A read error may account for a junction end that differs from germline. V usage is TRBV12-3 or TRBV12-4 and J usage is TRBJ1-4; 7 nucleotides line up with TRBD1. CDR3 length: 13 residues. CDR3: CVSSTSGTEKLYF. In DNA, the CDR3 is TGTGTCAGCAGTACCTCCGGGACAGAAAAACTGTATTTT.

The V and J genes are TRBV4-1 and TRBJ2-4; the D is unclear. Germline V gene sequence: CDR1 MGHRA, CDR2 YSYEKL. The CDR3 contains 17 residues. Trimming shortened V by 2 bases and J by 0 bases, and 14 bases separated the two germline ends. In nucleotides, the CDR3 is TGCGCCAGCAGCCAACAGAGTTATCTCATAGCCAAAAACATTCAGTACTTC. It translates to CASSQQSYLIAKNIQYF.

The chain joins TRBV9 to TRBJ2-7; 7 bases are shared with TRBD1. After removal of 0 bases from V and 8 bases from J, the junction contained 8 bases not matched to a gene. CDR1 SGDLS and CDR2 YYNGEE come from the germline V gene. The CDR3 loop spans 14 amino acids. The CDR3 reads CASSVESGGPKQYF. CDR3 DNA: TGTGCCAGCAGCGTAGAATCAGGGGGACCTAAGCAGTACTTC.

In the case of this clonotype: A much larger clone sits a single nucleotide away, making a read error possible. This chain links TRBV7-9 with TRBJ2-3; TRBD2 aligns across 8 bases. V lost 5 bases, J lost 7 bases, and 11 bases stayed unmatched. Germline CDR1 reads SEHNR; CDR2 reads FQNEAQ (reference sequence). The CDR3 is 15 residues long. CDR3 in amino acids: CASSPLAAGDNTQYF. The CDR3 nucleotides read TGTGCCAGCAGCCCACTGGCAGCGGGAGATAATACGCAGTATTTT.

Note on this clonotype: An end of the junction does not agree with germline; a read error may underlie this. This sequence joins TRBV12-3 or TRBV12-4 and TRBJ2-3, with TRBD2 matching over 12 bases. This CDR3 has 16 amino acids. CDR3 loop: CASSRRTSGNTVTQYF. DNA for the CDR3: TGTGCCAGCAGCCGTCGGACTAGCGGGAACACAGTTACGCAGTATTTT.

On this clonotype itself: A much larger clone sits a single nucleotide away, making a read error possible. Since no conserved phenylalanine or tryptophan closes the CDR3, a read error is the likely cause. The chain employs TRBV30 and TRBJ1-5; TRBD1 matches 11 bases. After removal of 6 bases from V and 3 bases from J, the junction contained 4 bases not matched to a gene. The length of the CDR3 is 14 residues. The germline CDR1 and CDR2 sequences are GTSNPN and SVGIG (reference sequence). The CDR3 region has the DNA TGTGCCTGCCGAGGACAGGGGGCCAATCAGCCCCAGCATGTT. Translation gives CACRGQGANQPQHV.

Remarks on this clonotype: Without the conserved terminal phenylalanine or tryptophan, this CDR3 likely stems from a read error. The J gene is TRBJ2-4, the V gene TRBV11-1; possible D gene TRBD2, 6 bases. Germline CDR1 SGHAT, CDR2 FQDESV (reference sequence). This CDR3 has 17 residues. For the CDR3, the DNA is TGTGCCAGCAGCTTTCCCGGGTCTAGCGAGACCAAAAACACTCAGTACATC. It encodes CASSFPGSSETKNTQYI.

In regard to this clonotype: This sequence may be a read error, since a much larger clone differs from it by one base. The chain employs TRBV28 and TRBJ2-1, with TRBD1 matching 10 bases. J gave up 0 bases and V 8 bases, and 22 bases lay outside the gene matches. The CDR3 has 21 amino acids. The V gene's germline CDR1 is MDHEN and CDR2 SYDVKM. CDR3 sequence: CASCLFRGQGSLPSSYNEQFF. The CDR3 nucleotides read TGTGCCAGCTGCCTATTCCGGGGACAGGGGTCCCTCCCTAGCTCCTACAATGAGCAGTTCTTC.

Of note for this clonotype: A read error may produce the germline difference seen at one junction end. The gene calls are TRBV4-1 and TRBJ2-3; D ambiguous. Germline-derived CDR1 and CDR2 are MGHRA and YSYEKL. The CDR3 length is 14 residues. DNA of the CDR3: TGCGTCAGCAGCCATAAAGAAGGCACAGATACGCAGTATTTT. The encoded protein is CVSSHKEGTDTQYF.

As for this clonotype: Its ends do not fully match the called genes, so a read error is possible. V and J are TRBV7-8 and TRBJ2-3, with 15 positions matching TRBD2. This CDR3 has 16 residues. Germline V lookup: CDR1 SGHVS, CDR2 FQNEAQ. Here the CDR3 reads CVSSFPGTSGRSTQYF. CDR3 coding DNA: TGTGTCAGCAGCTTCCCCGGGACTAGCGGGAGGAGTACGCAGTATTTT.

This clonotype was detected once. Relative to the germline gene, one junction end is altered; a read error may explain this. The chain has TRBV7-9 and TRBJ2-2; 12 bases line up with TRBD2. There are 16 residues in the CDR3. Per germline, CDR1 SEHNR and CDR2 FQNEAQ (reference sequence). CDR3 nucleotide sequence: TGTGCCATCAGCTCCCGGACTAGCGGGAACACCGTGGAGCTGTTTTTT. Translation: CAISSRTSGNTVELFF. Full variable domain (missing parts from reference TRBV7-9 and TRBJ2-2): DTGVSQNPRHKITKRGQNVTFRCDPISEHNRLYWYRQTLGQGPEFLTYFQNEAQLEKSRLLSDRFSAERPKGSFSTLEIQRTEQGDSAMYLCAISSRTSGNTVELFFGEGSRLTVL.

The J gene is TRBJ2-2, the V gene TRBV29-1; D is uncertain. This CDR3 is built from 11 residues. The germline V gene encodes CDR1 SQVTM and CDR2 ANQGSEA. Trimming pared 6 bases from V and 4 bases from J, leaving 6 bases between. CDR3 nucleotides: TGCAGCGTAGCGAGCACCGGGGAGCTGTTTTTT. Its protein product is CSVASTGELFF.

The DNA of the CDR3 is TGTCTCAGCAGTGACTGGGGGGAGCAGTACTTC. This codes for CLSSDWGEQYF. The rearrangement joins TRBV28 to TRBJ2-7, with D perhaps being TRBD1 or TRBD2 (5 bases each). Germline assignment: CDR1 MDHEN and CDR2 SYDVKM. This CDR3 is 11 amino acids long.

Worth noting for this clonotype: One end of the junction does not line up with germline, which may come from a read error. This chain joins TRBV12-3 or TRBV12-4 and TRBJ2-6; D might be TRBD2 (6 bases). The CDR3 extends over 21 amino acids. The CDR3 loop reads CANSRTRLVPGRASWANVQTF. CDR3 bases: TGTGCCAACAGTCGGACCCGACTAGTCCCCGGTCGGGCCTCTTGGGCCAACGTCCAGACTTTC.

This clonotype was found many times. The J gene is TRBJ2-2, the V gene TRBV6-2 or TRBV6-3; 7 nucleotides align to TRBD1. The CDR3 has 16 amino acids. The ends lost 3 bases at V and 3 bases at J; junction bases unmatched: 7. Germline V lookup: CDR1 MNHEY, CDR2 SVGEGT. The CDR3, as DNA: TGTGCCAGCAGTTATGAGCAGGGGGTACACACCGGGGAGCTGTTTTTT. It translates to CASSYEQGVHTGELFF.

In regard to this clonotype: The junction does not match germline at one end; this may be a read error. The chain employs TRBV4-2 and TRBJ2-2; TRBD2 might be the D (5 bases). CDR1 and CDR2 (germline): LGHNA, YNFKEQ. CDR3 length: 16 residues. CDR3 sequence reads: CASTPVTVGNTGELLF. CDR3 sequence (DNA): TGTGCCAGCACCCCAGTAACAGTGGGTAACACCGGGGAGCTGTTATTT.

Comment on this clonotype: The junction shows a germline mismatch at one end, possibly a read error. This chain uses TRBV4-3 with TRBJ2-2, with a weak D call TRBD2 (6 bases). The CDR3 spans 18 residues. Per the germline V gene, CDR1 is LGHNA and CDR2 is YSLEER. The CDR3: CASSQYHWTRGYTGGLFF. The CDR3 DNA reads TGCGCCAGCAGCCAATATCATTGGACACGGGGATACACCGGGGGGCTGTTTTTT.

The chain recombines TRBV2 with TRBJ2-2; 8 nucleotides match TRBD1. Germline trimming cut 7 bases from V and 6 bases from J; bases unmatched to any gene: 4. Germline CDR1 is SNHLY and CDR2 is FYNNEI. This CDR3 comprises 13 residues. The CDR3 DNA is TGTGCCAGCAACAGGGGGGCGGCCGGGGAGCTGTTTTTT. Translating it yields CASNRGAAGELFF.

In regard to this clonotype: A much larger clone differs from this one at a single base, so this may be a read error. CDR3 loop: CASGQGRSNEQFF. CDR3 in DNA: TGTGCCAGCGGACAGGGCAGAAGCAATGAGCAGTTCTTC. The V call is TRBV28, the J call TRBJ2-1; TRBD1 matches at 8 bases. Trimming took 8 bases from V and 6 from J; bases not matched to a gene: 6. This CDR3 is built from 13 residues. Germline-derived CDR1 and CDR2 are MDHEN and SYDVKM.

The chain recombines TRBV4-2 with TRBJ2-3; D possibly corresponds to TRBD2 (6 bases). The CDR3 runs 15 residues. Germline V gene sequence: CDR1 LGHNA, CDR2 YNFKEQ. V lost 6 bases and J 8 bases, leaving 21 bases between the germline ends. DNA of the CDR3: TGTGCCAGCAGTCCTAAGGCGGGACTCGCAGTTACGCAGTATTTT. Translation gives CASSPKAGLAVTQYF.

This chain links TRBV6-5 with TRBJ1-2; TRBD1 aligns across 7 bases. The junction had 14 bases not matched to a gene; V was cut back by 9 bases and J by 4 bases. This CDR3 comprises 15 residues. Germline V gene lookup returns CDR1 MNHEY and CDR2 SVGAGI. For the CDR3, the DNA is TGTGCCAGTAGACGACCCTCGACAGGGAGCTATGGCTACACCTTC. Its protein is CASRRPSTGSYGYTF.

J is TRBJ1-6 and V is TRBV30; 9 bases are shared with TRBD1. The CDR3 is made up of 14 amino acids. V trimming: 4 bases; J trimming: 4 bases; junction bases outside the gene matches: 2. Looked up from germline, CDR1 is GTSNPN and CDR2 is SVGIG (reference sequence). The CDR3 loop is CAWKGQGYNSPLHF. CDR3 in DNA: TGTGCCTGGAAGGGACAGGGATATAATTCACCCCTCCACTTT.